What follows are 28 T cell receptor beta chains derived from one specimen sequenced in a study of blood T cell repertoires in COVID-19. The method was immunoSEQ multiplex PCR; TCRdb's version includes in-frame clones alone and lacks a portion of them. This sample has about 250,000 clones; 80% to 90% occur once, and the top ten carry more than 1.5%. Sequences were obtained from PBMCs or T cells enriched from blood (not recorded which). The receptor source for this set is a man aged 35 to 55 who had recovered from COVID-19.

A note on this clone: This same CDR3 is encoded by further DNA sequences in the sample. This sequence joins TRBV11-2 and TRBJ1-1, with D unclear. The ends were cut back, 3 bases at V and 5 bases at J, with 10 bases in the middle. Per the germline V gene, CDR1 is SGHAT and CDR2 is FQNNGV. The length of the CDR3 is 13 residues. DNA of the CDR3: TGTGCCAGCAGCTTGGAACGGGGAACTGAAGCTTTCTTT. This gives the protein CASSLERGTEAFF.

To note about this clone: The same CDR3 arises from other DNA sequences in this sample as well. The chain couples TRBV5-4 to TRBJ1-1; 7 bases are shared with TRBD1. The CDR3 covers 13 residues. J lost 4 bases, V lost 1 base, and 1 base had no gene match. Germline CDR1 and CDR2: SGHNT and YYREEE (reference sequence). In nucleotides, the CDR3 is TGTGCCAGCAGCTTGCAGGGGGGCACTGAAGCTTTCTTT. Amino acid sequence: CASSLQGGTEAFF.

V gene TRBV25-1 combines with J gene TRBJ2-7; 8 bases align to TRBD1. The CDR3 contains 16 residues. V was pared by 5 bases and J by 3 bases, with 12 bases of the junction left unmatched. CDR1 and CDR2 from the germline V gene are MGHDK and SYGVNS. The CDR3 DNA reads TGTGCCAGCAGTCCAAAGGCGGGGACAGGACGCTACGAGCAGTACTTC. Translating it yields CASSPKAGTGRYEQYF.

Points on this clone: Within the sample, other DNA sequences also encode this same CDR3. The chain employs TRBV4-1 and TRBJ1-1; D ambiguous. Trimming stripped 0 bases from V and 1 base from J, with 6 bases between. The CDR3 contains 14 residues. Germline CDR1 and CDR2: MGHRA and YSYEKL. The DNA for the CDR3 is TGCGCCAGCAGCCAAGATCGGGGGAACACTGAAGCTTTCTTT. Protein product: CASSQDRGNTEAFF.

The V gene is TRBV7-8, the J gene TRBJ1-1; D remains ambiguous. Trimming took 3 bases from V and 1 from J, leaving 3 bases between them. CDR1 and CDR2 (germline): SGHVS, FQNEAQ. CDR3 length equals 12 residues. CDR3 sequence reads: CASSFKNTEAFF. The CDR3 coding sequence is TGTGCCAGCAGCTTCAAGAACACTGAAGCTTTCTTT. Full variable domain (missing parts from reference TRBV7-8 and TRBJ1-1): GAGVSQSPRYKVAKRGQDVALRCDPISGHVSLFWYQQALGQGPEFLTYFQNEAQLDKSGLPSDRFFAERPEGSVSTLKIQRTQQEDSAVYLCASSFKNTEAFFGQGTRLTVV.

J is TRBJ2-2 and V is TRBV15, with D unclear. This CDR3 has 15 residues. Trimming removed 5 bases at V and 0 bases at J, with 10 bases between. CDR1 is LNHNV, CDR2 YYDKDF, per germline (reference sequence). The CDR3 loop is CATSPDSANTGELFF. Here the CDR3 DNA reads TGTGCCACCAGCCCTGACTCAGCGAACACCGGGGAGCTGTTTTTT. Using reference TRBV15 and TRBJ2-2 for the parts outside the CDR3, the full variable domain is DAMVIQNPRYQVTQFGKPVTLSCSQTLNHNVMYWYQQKSSQAPKLLFHYYDKDFNNEADTPDNFQSRRPNTSFCFLDIRSPGLGDTAMYLCATSPDSANTGELFFGEGSRLTVL.

This sequence joins TRBV5-6 and TRBJ2-7, with 7 bases fitting TRBD1. CDR3 length: 11 residues. Germline V lookup: CDR1 SGHDT, CDR2 YYEEEE. With V trimmed by 2 bases and J by 9 bases, 2 bases remained unmatched. CDR3 in DNA: TGTGCCAGCAGCTTTGACAGGGCGCAGTACTTC. Its translation: CASSFDRAQYF.

This chain links TRBV9 with TRBJ2-3; 7 nucleotides align to TRBD1. Losses at the gene ends were 0 bases for V and 0 bases for J; bases not matched to a gene: 4. Germline CDR1 SGDLS, CDR2 YYNGEE. CDR3 length equals 16 residues. CDR3 in DNA: TGTGCCAGCAGCGTAGGAAGGGGGCCTAGCACAGATACGCAGTATTTT. As protein: CASSVGRGPSTDTQYF.

This clone is a singleton in its sample. The genes are TRBV5-6 and TRBJ1-5; D ambiguous. The CDR3 spans 13 residues. Between the trimmed V and J ends, which lost 4 bases and 7 bases, there was a span of 12 bases. The V gene's germline CDR1 is SGHDT and CDR2 YYEEEE. In DNA, the CDR3 is TGTGCCAGCAGCCTCCAGAGCGAGCAGCCCCAGCATTTT. Its protein is CASSLQSEQPQHF.

The gene calls are TRBV28 and TRBJ2-7; TRBD2 is a possible D gene (6 bases). Trimming took off 3 bases at V and 3 bases at J, with 15 bases between the two ends. The CDR3 length is 15 residues. From germline, CDR1 is MDHEN and CDR2 SYDVKM. The DNA for the CDR3 is TGTGCCAGCAGTTTGCCCGGGAGTCGCGTCTACGAGCAGTACTTC. Its translation: CASSLPGSRVYEQYF.

Only one count was recorded for this clone. J is TRBJ2-7 and V is TRBV6-2 or TRBV6-3; 7 bases line up with TRBD1. The germline CDR1 and CDR2 sequences are MNHEY and SVGEGT. The V and J ends lost 0 bases and 4 bases, in that order; junction bases with no gene match: 6. CDR3 length: 15 residues. In DNA form, the CDR3 reads TGTGCCAGCAGTTACTCGAGACAGGGTACGTACGAGCAGTACTTC. This gives the protein CASSYSRQGTYEQYF.

The J gene is TRBJ2-1, the V gene TRBV9; no reliable D call. CDR1 SGDLS and CDR2 YYNGEE come from the germline V gene. The V end lost 0 bases, the J end lost 2 bases, and 6 bases lay between the germline ends. The CDR3 sequence is 14 residues long. The CDR3 sequence: CASSVEPTYNEQFF. CDR3 DNA sequence: TGTGCCAGCAGCGTAGAACCTACCTACAATGAGCAGTTCTTC.

This rearrangement joins TRBV27 to TRBJ2-1; 14 bases line up with TRBD2. CDR1 is MNHEY, CDR2 SMNVEV, per germline (reference sequence). The CDR3 runs to 14 residues. Trimming cost V 8 bases and J 6 bases; bases outside gene matches: 3. The CDR3 is CASGTSGSGNEQFF. CDR3 DNA sequence: TGTGCCAGCGGGACTAGCGGGAGCGGCAATGAGCAGTTCTTC.

With respect to this clone: A junction boundary mismatches the germline segment, possibly from a read error. The V gene is TRBV14, the J gene TRBJ2-5; TRBD2 matches at 10 bases. This CDR3 region has 15 residues. Germline V gene lookup returns CDR1 SGHDN and CDR2 FVKESK. The CDR3 DNA follows: TGTGCTAGCAGCCCCCGAGCGGGGGGGTGGGAGACCCAGTACTTC. This encodes CASSPRAGGWETQYF.

V is TRBV27 and J is TRBJ2-4, with unresolved D. Germline V gene sequence: CDR1 MNHEY, CDR2 SMNVEV (reference sequence). Trimming cost V 4 bases and J 0 bases, with 13 bases left between them. This CDR3 contains 16 residues. The CDR3 region is CASSSTVNLAKNIQYF. CDR3 coding DNA: TGTGCCAGCAGTTCCACGGTGAACCTAGCCAAAAACATTCAGTACTTC.

The chain links TRBV19 to TRBJ1-6; the D is unclear. Germline CDR1 and CDR2: LNHDA and SQIVND (reference sequence). The CDR3 sequence is 13 residues long. The germline V and J ends were trimmed by 4 bases and 7 bases, with 8 bases remaining between them. CDR3 amino acids: CASSTVQNSPLHF. CDR3 in DNA: TGTGCCAGTAGTACCGTTCAGAATTCACCCCTCCACTTT. Combining the CDR3 with reference TRBV19 and TRBJ1-6 gives the whole variable domain DGGITQSPKYLFRKEGQNVTLSCEQNLNHDAMYWYRQDPGQGLRLIYYSQIVNDFQKGDIAEGYSVSREKKESFPLTVTSAQKNPTAFYLCASSTVQNSPLHFGNGTRLTVT.

The CDR3 spells CASSPFLDRANYGYTF. Written as DNA, the CDR3 is TGTGCCAGCTCACCATTCTTAGACAGGGCCAACTATGGCTACACCTTC. The J gene is TRBJ1-2, the V gene TRBV18, with 7 bases fitting TRBD1. The CDR3 consists of 16 residues. Germline lookup yields CDR1 KGHSH and CDR2 LQKENI. Unmatched junction bases numbered 8, after V lost 2 bases and J lost 2 bases. The entire variable domain, with the rest obtained from reference TRBV18 and TRBJ1-2, is as follows: NAGVMQNPRHLVRRRGQEARLRCSPMKGHSHVYWYRQLPEEGLKFMVYLQKENIIDESGMPKERFSAEFPKEGPSILRIQQVVRGDSAAYFCASSPFLDRANYGYTFGSGTRLTVV.

The V and J genes are TRBV10-3 and TRBJ1-5; the D is unclear. The germline gives CDR1 ENHRY, CDR2 SYGVKD. The CDR3 has 14 amino acids. The germline V and J ends were trimmed by 5 bases and 0 bases, with 8 bases remaining between them. CDR3 nucleotide sequence: TGTGCCATCAGTCCCCGGGATAGCAATCAGCCCCAGCATTTT. This sequence encodes CAISPRDSNQPQHF.

About this clone: The same CDR3 also results from other DNA sequences found in this sample. The chain employs TRBV3-1 (or the pseudogene TRBV3-2) and TRBJ1-4; D possibly corresponds to TRBD1 (5 bases). The V end lost 3 bases, the J end lost 3 bases, and 8 bases lay between the germline ends. CDR1 is LGHDT, CDR2 YNNKEL, per germline (reference sequence). The CDR3 runs 14 residues. The CDR3 reads CASSQQGSNEKLFF. The CDR3 DNA reads as TGTGCCAGCAGCCAGCAGGGTTCTAATGAAAAACTGTTTTTT.

J is TRBJ2-2 and V is TRBV5-4, with 7 bases identical to TRBD2. Germline loops: CDR1 SGHNT, CDR2 YYREEE (reference sequence). The CDR3 consists of 12 residues. The V gene end was trimmed by 4 bases and the J gene end by 7 bases; junction bases not matched to a gene: 1. This chain's CDR3 is CASSGGGGELFF. The CDR3 nucleotides read TGTGCCAGCAGCGGGGGGGGCGGGGAGCTGTTTTTT.

The rearrangement joins TRBV9 to TRBJ1-2, with 8 bases lining up with TRBD1. This CDR3 is built from 15 residues. The trim removed 4 bases at V and 4 bases at J, leaving 9 bases unmatched. The germline V gene encodes CDR1 SGDLS and CDR2 YYNGEE. CDR3 nucleotides: TGTGCCAGCAGCCCCCGACAGGGGTTGGCCTATGGCTACACCTTC. Amino acid sequence: CASSPRQGLAYGYTF.

J is TRBJ2-7 and V is TRBV9; 7 bases agree with TRBD2. Unmatched junction bases numbered 8, after V lost 0 bases and J lost 5 bases. In germline, CDR1 is SGDLS, CDR2 YYNGEE. The CDR3 spans 15 residues. This chain's CDR3 is CASSVVTGLVNEQYF. The CDR3, as DNA: TGTGCCAGCAGCGTAGTTACTGGACTAGTCAACGAGCAGTACTTC.

CDR3 protein: CASSENTGGWNSPLHF. CDR3 DNA: TGTGCCAGCAGTGAAAACACAGGGGGTTGGAATTCACCCCTCCACTTT. The chain employs TRBV25-1 and TRBJ1-6; 8 positions agree with TRBD1. V dropped 2 bases and J dropped 7; count of bases not matched to a gene: 7. The V gene's germline CDR1 is MGHDK and CDR2 SYGVNS. The length of the CDR3 is 16 residues.

The rearrangement links TRBV2 to TRBJ1-2; D may be TRBD1 (5 bases). The CDR3 sequence is 12 residues long. Trimming stripped 6 bases from V and 8 bases from J, with 13 bases between. The germline V gene has CDR1 SNHLY and CDR2 FYNNEI. The DNA of the CDR3 is TGTGCCAGCAGGGACGACAGTTACGGCTACACCTTC. Translation gives CASRDDSYGYTF.

This clone was picked up one time. The rearrangement links TRBV19 to TRBJ1-2; 7 bases are a match to TRBD1. CDR1 and CDR2 from the germline V gene are LNHDA and SQIVND (reference sequence). V dropped 5 bases and J dropped 6; count of bases not matched to a gene: 9. This CDR3 has 14 residues. The CDR3 protein is CASSPLGQENGYTF. CDR3 bases: TGTGCCAGTAGTCCTTTAGGACAGGAGAATGGCTACACCTTC.

The genes are TRBV10-3 and TRBJ1-2; 10 bases are shared with TRBD1. Germline V gene data show CDR1 as ENHRY and CDR2 as SYGVKD. With 7 bases clipped from V and 8 bases from J, the junction kept 10 bases outside the gene matches. This CDR3 is built from 14 residues. CDR3 residues: CAITPRQGAQGYTF. The CDR3 nucleotides are TGTGCCATCACACCACGACAGGGGGCGCAAGGCTACACCTTC.

The V gene is TRBV7-8, the J gene TRBJ1-5, with 12 bases fitting TRBD1. The length of the CDR3 is 18 residues. Germline values: CDR1 SGHVS, CDR2 FQNEAQ. Unmatched junction bases numbered 6, after V lost 1 base and J lost 2 bases. DNA for the CDR3: TGTGCCAGCAGCTTAGTTGGGACAGGGGGCCAACGCAATCAGCCCCAGCATTTT. It yields the protein CASSLVGTGGQRNQPQHF.

The V gene is TRBV4-1, the J gene TRBJ2-3; D is possibly TRBD1 (5 bases). The V end lost 4 bases, the J end lost 4 bases, and 15 bases lay between the germline ends. The CDR3 consists of 15 residues. Looked up from germline, CDR1 is MGHRA and CDR2 is YSYEKL. CDR3 loop: CASSLGLGVADTQYF. The DNA of the CDR3 is TGCGCCAGCAGCCTCGGGTTAGGGGTGGCAGATACGCAGTATTTT.